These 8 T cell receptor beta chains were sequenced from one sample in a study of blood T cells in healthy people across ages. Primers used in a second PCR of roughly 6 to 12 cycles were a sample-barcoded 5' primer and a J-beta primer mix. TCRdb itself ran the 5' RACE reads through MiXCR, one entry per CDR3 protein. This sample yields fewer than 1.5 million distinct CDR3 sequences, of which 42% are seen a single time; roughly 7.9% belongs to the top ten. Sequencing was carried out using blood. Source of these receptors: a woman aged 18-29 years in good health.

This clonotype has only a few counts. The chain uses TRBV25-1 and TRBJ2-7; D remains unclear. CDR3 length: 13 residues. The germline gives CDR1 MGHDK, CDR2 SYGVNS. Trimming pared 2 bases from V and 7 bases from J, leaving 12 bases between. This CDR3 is CASSEAWGKEQYF. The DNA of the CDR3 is TGTGCCAGCAGTGAAGCTTGGGGTAAAGAGCAGTACTTC.

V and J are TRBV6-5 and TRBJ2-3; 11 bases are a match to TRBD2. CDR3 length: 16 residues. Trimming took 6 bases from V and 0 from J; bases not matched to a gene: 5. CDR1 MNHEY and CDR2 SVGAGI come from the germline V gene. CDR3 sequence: CASRLGTSGSTDTQYF. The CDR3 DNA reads TGTGCCAGCAGGCTTGGGACTAGCGGTAGCACAGATACGCAGTATTTT.

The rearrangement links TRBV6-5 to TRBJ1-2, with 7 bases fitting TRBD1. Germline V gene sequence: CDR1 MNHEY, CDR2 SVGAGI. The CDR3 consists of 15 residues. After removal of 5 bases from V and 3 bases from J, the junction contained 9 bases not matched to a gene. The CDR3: CASSTQTGAHYGYTF. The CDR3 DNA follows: TGTGCCAGCAGTACACAAACAGGGGCCCACTATGGCTACACCTTC.

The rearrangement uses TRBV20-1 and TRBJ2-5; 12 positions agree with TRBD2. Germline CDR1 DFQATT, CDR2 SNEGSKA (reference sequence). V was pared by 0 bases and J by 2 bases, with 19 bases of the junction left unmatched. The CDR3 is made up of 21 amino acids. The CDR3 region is CSAREGLAGPRATYLQETQYF. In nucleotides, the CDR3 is TGCAGTGCTAGAGAGGGACTAGCGGGTCCCCGTGCAACCTACTTACAAGAGACCCAGTACTTC.

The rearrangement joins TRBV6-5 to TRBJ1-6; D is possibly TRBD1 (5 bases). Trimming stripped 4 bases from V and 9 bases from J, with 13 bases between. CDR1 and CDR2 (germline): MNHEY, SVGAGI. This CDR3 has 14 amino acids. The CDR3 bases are TGTGCCAGCAGTTTGGAGGGAAGGGGTTCACCCCTCCACTTT. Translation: CASSLEGRGSPLHF.

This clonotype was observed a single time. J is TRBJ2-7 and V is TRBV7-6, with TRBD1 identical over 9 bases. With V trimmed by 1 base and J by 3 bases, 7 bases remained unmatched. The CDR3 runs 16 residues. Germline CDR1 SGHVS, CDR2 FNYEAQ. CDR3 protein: CASSLVAGQGRYEQYF. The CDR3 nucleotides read TGTGCCAGCAGCTTAGTGGCGGGACAGGGACGCTACGAGCAGTACTTC. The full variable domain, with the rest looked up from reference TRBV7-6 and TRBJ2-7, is GAGVSQSPRYKVTKRGQDVALRCDPISGHVSLYWYRQALGQGPEFLTYFNYEAQQDKSGLPNDRFSAERPEGSISTLTIQRTEQRDSAMYRCASSLVAGQGRYEQYFGPGTRLTVT.

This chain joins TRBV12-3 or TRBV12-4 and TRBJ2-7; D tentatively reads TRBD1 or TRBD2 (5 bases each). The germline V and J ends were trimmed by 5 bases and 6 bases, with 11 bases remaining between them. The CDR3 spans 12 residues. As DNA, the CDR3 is TGTGCCAGCAGTCCAGGGACGAGCGAGCAGTACTTC. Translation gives CASSPGTSEQYF.

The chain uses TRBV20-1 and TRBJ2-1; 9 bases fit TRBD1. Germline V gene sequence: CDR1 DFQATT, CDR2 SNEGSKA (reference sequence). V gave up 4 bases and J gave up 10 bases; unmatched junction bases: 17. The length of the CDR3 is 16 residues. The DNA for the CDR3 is TGCAGTGCTAAGACTCAAACAGGGGGCGCAATCTGGGAGCAGTTCTTC. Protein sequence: CSAKTQTGGAIWEQFF.